Included here is one T cell receptor beta chain sequence, with context. Its target is unknown. The CDR3 runs to 11 residues. The germline gives CDR1 SGHRS, CDR2 YFSETQ. V lost 4 bases and J lost 13, with 14 bases in between. This entry belongs to a study of cytomegalovirus exposure and HLA in healthy donors. Points from the study as a whole: V segments that were indistinguishable, TRBV6-2 and TRBV6-3 among them, were omitted from analysis.

The primer mix had 60 Vbeta and 13 Jbeta primers. Produced via immunoSEQ multiplex PCR; TCRdb's table is partial and in-frame only. Counted here are approximately 100,000 clones, 78% occurring once; the ten biggest clones make up roughly 4.3%. Likely unrecorded immune exposures existed in these nominally healthy donors. The sample was PBMCs. This chain joins TRBV5-1 and TRBJ2-5; D is ambiguous. This clonotype originated in a woman aged 40 to 55 in good health and CMV-seropositive. CDR3 region: CASSVDGRRYF. The DNA of the CDR3 is TGCGCCAGCAGCGTGGATGGGCGTCGGTACTTC.